The next 23 T cell receptor beta chains were all read from a single sample in a study of Ad26.COV2.S vaccination and SARS-CoV-2 variants. Sequencing was performed with immunoSEQ multiplex PCR; in TCRdb, only in-frame clones are kept and a portion is missing. Of a few hundred thousand clones in the sample, around 86% were seen once. The treatment was: about 20 received Ad26.COV2.S at low or high dose, single or two shots; roughly five received placebo; per-sample allocation not given. Repertoires come from day 63 after the first vaccine or placebo injection. The specimen was peripheral blood, collected in a trial of Ad26.COV2.S vaccine versus placebo. The receptors come from a person aged 18-65 years who received the Ad26.COV2.S COVID-19 vaccine or a placebo.

A remark on this clone: One junction end disagrees with the germline gene, perhaps due to a read error. This chain connects TRBV4-3 to TRBJ1-6; D perhaps matches TRBD1 (5 bases). The germline gives CDR1 LGHNA, CDR2 YSLEER. The CDR3 has 18 amino acids. The CDR3 protein is CASSQVSPGGDLDSPLHF. DNA for the CDR3: TGCGCCAGCAGTCAAGTTTCTCCTGGGGGGGACCTAGATTCACCCCTCCACTTT.

The V gene is TRBV10-3, the J gene TRBJ2-3; D is perhaps TRBD1 (6 bases). The V end lost 7 bases, the J end lost 2 bases, and 13 bases lay between the germline ends. This CDR3 contains 14 residues. The V gene's germline CDR1 is ENHRY and CDR2 SYGVKD. DNA of the CDR3: TGTGCCATCACTCGGGACATCTTCACAGATACGCAGTATTTT. Its protein is CAITRDIFTDTQYF.

This chain uses TRBV14 with TRBJ1-4, with D uncertain. Per the germline V gene, CDR1 is SGHDN and CDR2 is FVKESK. This CDR3 is 16 amino acids long. The V end was cut by 4 bases, the J end by 8 bases, with 20 bases between. The CDR3 spells CASSLVETPRREKLFF. CDR3 sequence (DNA): TGTGCCAGCAGCCTAGTGGAGACCCCCCGTCGGGAAAAACTGTTTTTT.

The chain is built from TRBV27 and TRBJ2-1; D is unresolved. Germline V lookup: CDR1 MNHEY, CDR2 SMNVEV (reference sequence). The length of the CDR3 is 14 residues. Trimming shortened V by 0 bases and J by 9 bases, and 12 bases separated the two germline ends. CDR3 sequence reads: CASSLSATTIEQFF. The CDR3 coding sequence is TGTGCCAGCAGTTTATCGGCCACTACTATTGAGCAGTTCTTC.

The sample holds one count of this clone. This rearrangement joins TRBV10-3 to TRBJ2-3; D gene uncertain. The CDR3 totals 17 residues. CDR1 is ENHRY, CDR2 SYGVKD, per germline. Trimming took 6 bases from V and 0 from J, leaving 19 bases between them. The CDR3 coding sequence is TGTGCCATCAGACTGGAAAAGACGTATAGTAGCACAGATACGCAGTATTTT. Encoded protein: CAIRLEKTYSSTDTQYF.

V gene TRBV7-9 combines with J gene TRBJ1-2; 8 bases are shared with TRBD1. CDR1 and CDR2 (germline): SEHNR, FQNEAQ (reference sequence). Trimming took 5 bases from V and 6 from J; bases not matched to a gene: 8. This CDR3 is 14 amino acids long. The CDR3: CASSQGANSNGYTF. The CDR3, as DNA: TGTGCCAGCAGCCAGGGGGCGAACTCGAATGGCTACACCTTC.

The genes are TRBV19 and TRBJ1-1, with D possibly matching TRBD1 (6 bases). Trimming left V 3 bases short and J 0 bases short, with 11 bases between. The CDR3 length is 15 residues. The germline CDR1 and CDR2 sequences are LNHDA and SQIVND (reference sequence). CDR3 region: CASSISGQLNTEAFF. The CDR3 nucleotides read TGTGCCAGTAGTATTAGCGGACAGCTGAACACTGAAGCTTTCTTT.

The chain couples TRBV30 to TRBJ1-5, with D perhaps TRBD1 (5 bases). Per the germline V gene, CDR1 is GTSNPN and CDR2 is SVGIG (reference sequence). This CDR3 is built from 13 residues. V gave up 1 base and J gave up 9 bases, with 13 bases separating them. The CDR3 nucleotides are TGTGCCTGGAGTGGCGGGGGGGGTTTGCCCCAGCATTTT. Encoded protein: CAWSGGGGLPQHF. The entire variable domain, with the rest obtained from reference TRBV30 and TRBJ1-5, is as follows: SQTIHQWPATLVQPVGSPLSLECTVEGTSNPNLYWYRQAAGRGLQLLFYSVGIGQISSEVPQNLSASRPQDRQFILSSKKLLLSDSGFYLCAWSGGGGLPQHFGDGTRLSIL.

The sample holds a few counts of this clone. The chain employs TRBV16 and TRBJ1-1; a weak D match, TRBD1 (6 bases). V was pared by 0 bases and J by 1 base, with 9 bases between. CDR1 KGHSY and CDR2 FQNENV come from the germline V gene. The CDR3 is 15 amino acids. CDR3 in amino acids: CASSQSSRGNTEAFF. CDR3 DNA sequence: TGTGCCAGCAGCCAATCATCCAGGGGGAACACTGAAGCTTTCTTT.

The rearrangement joins TRBV6-4 to TRBJ2-7; D is perhaps TRBD1 (6 bases). With 5 bases removed from V and 0 bases from J, the gap between germline ends came to 20 bases. This CDR3 is 17 amino acids long. Germline V gene data show CDR1 as MRHNA and CDR2 as SNTAGT. The CDR3 spells CASSPLRDTQPSYEQYF. As DNA, the CDR3 is TGTGCCAGCAGTCCACTCCGGGACACACAACCCTCCTACGAGCAGTACTTC.

As regards this clone: At the DNA level, this CDR3 is encoded by other sequences in the same sample as well. The V gene is TRBV11-3, the J gene TRBJ1-1, with D maybe TRBD1 (5 bases). CDR1 SGHNT and CDR2 YENEEA come from the germline V gene. CDR3 size: 13 residues. The V end was cut by 2 bases, the J end by 4 bases, with 8 bases between. CDR3 nucleotides: TGTGCCAGCAGCTTAAACAGGCTCACTGAAGCTTTCTTT. Encoded protein: CASSLNRLTEAFF.

CDR3 region: CATSRQDRTYEQYF. CDR3 in DNA: TGTGCCACCAGCAGACAGGACAGGACCTACGAGCAGTACTTC. The V call is TRBV15, the J call TRBJ2-7, with 7 bases fitting TRBD1. V shed 2 bases and J 2 bases; nucleotides not matched to a gene: 3. The CDR3 runs 14 residues. Looked up from germline, CDR1 is LNHNV and CDR2 is YYDKDF (reference sequence).

The chain is built from TRBV9 and TRBJ2-2, with 7 positions matching TRBD2. This CDR3 region has 15 residues. The germline V gene encodes CDR1 SGDLS and CDR2 YYNGEE. J lost 4 bases, V lost 0 bases, and 3 bases had no gene match. CDR3: CASSVGLAITGELFF. CDR3 nucleotides: TGTGCCAGCAGCGTAGGACTAGCTATCACCGGGGAGCTGTTTTTT.

The chain carries TRBV10-3 and TRBJ2-3; TRBD2 matches at 9 bases. The CDR3 sequence is 16 residues long. V trimming: 3 bases; J trimming: 9 bases; junction bases outside the gene matches: 13. The germline gives CDR1 ENHRY, CDR2 SYGVKD. In nucleotides, the CDR3 is TGTGCCATCAGTGATATGCTAGCGGGGTTCGGCGGCACGCAGTATTTT. It yields the protein CAISDMLAGFGGTQYF.

This sequence joins TRBV5-8 and TRBJ2-2, with D tentatively TRBD1 (5 bases). This CDR3 spans 14 amino acids. V was shortened by 3 bases and J by 6 bases, with 12 bases between the two germline ends. Germline V CDR1 and CDR2: SGHTS, YDEGEE. DNA of the CDR3: TGTGCCAGCAGCTCTGAAACAGGATCCGGGGAGCTGTTTTTT. Translating gives CASSSETGSGELFF.

The chain combines TRBV30 with TRBJ2-1; a possible D gene is TRBD1 (5 bases). The V gene's germline CDR1 is GTSNPN and CDR2 SVGIG (reference sequence). The CDR3 loop spans 14 amino acids. DNA of the CDR3: TGTGCTTACACTGGGGCTAGCTCCTACAATGAGCAGTTCTTC. Protein product: CAYTGASSYNEQFF.

The chain joins TRBV5-5 to TRBJ1-4; D gene unclear. CDR1 SGHKS and CDR2 YYEKEE come from the germline V gene (reference sequence). V lost 1 base to trimming and J lost 7 bases, with 17 bases between them. CDR3 length: 16 amino acids. The CDR3 DNA reads TGTGCCAGCAGCTTGAATTCTCTGGGGTCAAGTGAAAAACTGTTTTTT. Encoded protein: CASSLNSLGSSEKLFF.

The chain employs TRBV5-1 and TRBJ2-2, with TRBD1 identical over 8 bases. The CDR3 spans 15 residues. V trimming: 3 bases; J trimming: 3 bases; junction bases outside the gene matches: 4. Germline CDR1 reads SGHRS; CDR2 reads YFSETQ. The CDR3 region is CASSWTGLDTGELFF. The DNA for the CDR3 is TGCGCCAGCAGCTGGACAGGGTTAGACACCGGGGAGCTGTTTTTT.

This clone was detected only a few times. The gene calls are TRBV4-3 and TRBJ1-2; a possible D gene is TRBD1 (6 bases). Germline V gives CDR1 LGHNA, CDR2 YSLEER. Trimming removed 0 bases at V and 6 bases at J, with 20 bases between. CDR3 size: 17 residues. The DNA of the CDR3 is TGCGCCAGCAGCCAAGATCTGATGGGGGCCCTCTCGAATGGCTACACCTTC. Protein: CASSQDLMGALSNGYTF.

This chain connects TRBV13 to TRBJ1-5; D ambiguous. The CDR3 totals 12 residues. Looked up from germline, CDR1 is PRHDT and CDR2 is FYEKMQ (reference sequence). V was shortened by 5 bases and J by 8 bases, with 10 bases between the two germline ends. The CDR3 DNA follows: TGTGCCAGCAGCCCCCGAAACGAGCCCCAGCATTTT. Residues: CASSPRNEPQHF.

The chain links TRBV7-2 to TRBJ1-5, with a tentative D call TRBD1 (6 bases). The V gene's germline CDR1 is SGHTA and CDR2 FQGNSA. The CDR3 is 16 amino acids. With 5 bases removed from V and 4 bases from J, the gap between germline ends came to 18 bases. CDR3 sequence (DNA): TGTGCCAGCAGCGCCTCGCAGGGGACGGCGAATCAGCCCCAGCATTTT. Amino acid sequence: CASSASQGTANQPQHF.

This clone was found once. The chain is built from TRBV21-1 and TRBJ1-1; TRBD1, the D gene given by the table, was not confirmed from the DNA. TRBV21-1 is annotated as a pseudogene. This CDR3 spans 17 amino acids. The CDR3 here is CASSTIYGLRGNTEAFF. The CDR3 DNA is TGTGCCAGCAGCACTATCTACGGATTAAGGGGGAACACTGAAGCTTTCTTT.

A single count supports this clone. The chain recombines TRBV3-1 (or the pseudogene TRBV3-2) with TRBJ1-6; D might be TRBD1 (5 bases). The germline CDR1 and CDR2 sequences are LGHDT and YNNKEL (reference sequence). Trimming took off 4 bases at V and 10 bases at J, with 17 bases between the two ends. The CDR3 has 15 residues. The CDR3 bases are TGTGCCAGCAGCCCCAGGGACGGAAGTGGATCACCCCTCCACTTT. As protein: CASSPRDGSGSPLHF.